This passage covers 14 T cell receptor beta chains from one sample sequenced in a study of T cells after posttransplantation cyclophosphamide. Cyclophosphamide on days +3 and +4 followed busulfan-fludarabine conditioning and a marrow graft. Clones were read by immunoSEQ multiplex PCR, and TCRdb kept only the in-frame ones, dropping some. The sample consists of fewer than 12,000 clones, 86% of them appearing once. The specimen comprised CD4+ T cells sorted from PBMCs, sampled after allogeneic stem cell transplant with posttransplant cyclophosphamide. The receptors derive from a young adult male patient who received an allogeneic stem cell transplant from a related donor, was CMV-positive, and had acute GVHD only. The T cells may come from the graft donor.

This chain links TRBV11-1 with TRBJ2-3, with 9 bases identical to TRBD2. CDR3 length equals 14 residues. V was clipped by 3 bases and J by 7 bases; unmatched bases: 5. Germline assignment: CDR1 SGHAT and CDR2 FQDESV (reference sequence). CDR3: CASSFAGGLYTQYF. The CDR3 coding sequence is TGTGCCAGCAGCTTTGCGGGGGGGCTATATACGCAGTATTTT. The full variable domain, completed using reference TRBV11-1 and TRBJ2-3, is EAEVAQSPRYKITEKSQAVAFWCDPISGHATLYWYRQILGQGPELLVQFQDESVVDDSQLPKDRFSAERLKGVDSTLKIQPAELGDSAMYLCASSFAGGLYTQYFGPGTRLTVL.

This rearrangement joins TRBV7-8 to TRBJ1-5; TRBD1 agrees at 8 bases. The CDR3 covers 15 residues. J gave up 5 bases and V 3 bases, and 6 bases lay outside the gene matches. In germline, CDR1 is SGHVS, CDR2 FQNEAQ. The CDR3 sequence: CASSFDRGVDQPQHF. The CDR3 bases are TGTGCCAGCAGCTTCGACAGGGGTGTCGATCAGCCCCAGCATTTT.

The chain's CDR3 is CASSPRDSANYGYTF. The CDR3 region has the DNA TGTGCCAGCTCACCCCGGGACTCGGCTAACTATGGCTACACCTTC. J is TRBJ1-2 and V is TRBV18; tentatively, D is TRBD1 (5 bases). The V and J ends lost 3 bases and 0 bases respectively, with 11 bases between them. The CDR3 totals 15 residues. Germline assignment: CDR1 KGHSH and CDR2 LQKENI.

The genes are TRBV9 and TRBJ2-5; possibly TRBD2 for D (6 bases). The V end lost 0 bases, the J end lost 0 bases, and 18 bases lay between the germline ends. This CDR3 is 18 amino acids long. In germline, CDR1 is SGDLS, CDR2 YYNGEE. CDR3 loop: CASSVGGSGRGNQETQYF. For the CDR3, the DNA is TGTGCCAGCAGCGTAGGGGGGTCGGGGCGGGGAAACCAAGAGACCCAGTACTTC. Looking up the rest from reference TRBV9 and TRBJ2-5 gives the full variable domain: DSGVTQTPKHLITATGQRVTLRCSPRSGDLSVYWYQQSLDQGLQFLIQYYNGEERAKGNILERFSAQQFPDLHSELNLSSLELGDSALYFCASSVGGSGRGNQETQYFGPGTRLLVL.

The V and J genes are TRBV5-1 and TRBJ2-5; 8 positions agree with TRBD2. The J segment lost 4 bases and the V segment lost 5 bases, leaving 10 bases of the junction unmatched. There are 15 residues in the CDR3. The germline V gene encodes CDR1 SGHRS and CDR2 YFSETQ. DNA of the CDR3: TGCGCCAGCAGGTCCAGCGGGGGACTACGAGAGACCCAGTACTTC. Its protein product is CASRSSGGLRETQYF.

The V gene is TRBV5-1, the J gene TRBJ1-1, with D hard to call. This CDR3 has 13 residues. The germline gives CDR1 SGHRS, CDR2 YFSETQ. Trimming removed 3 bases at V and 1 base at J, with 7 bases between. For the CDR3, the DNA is TGCGCCAGCAGCTCAGACACGAACACTGAAGCTTTCTTT. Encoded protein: CASSSDTNTEAFF.

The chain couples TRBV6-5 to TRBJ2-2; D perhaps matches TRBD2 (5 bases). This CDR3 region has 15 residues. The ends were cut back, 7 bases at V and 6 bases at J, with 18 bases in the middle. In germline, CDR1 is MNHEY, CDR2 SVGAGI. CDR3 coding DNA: TGTGCCAGCACCAATAACGGGGTGGTACCCGGGGAGCTGTTTTTT. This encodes CASTNNGVVPGELFF.

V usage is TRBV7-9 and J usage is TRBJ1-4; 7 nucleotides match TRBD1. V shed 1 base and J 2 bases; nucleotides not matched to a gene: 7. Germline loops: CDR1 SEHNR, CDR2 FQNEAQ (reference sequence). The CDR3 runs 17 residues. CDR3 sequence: CASSLDRGRATNEKLFF. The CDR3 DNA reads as TGTGCCAGCAGCTTAGACAGGGGCCGCGCGACTAATGAAAAACTGTTTTTT. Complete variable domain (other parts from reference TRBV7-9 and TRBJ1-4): DTGVSQNPRHKITKRGQNVTFRCDPISEHNRLYWYRQTLGQGPEFLTYFQNEAQLEKSRLLSDRFSAERPKGSFSTLEIQRTEQGDSAMYLCASSLDRGRATNEKLFFGSGTQLSVL.

The CDR3 here is CASSGTWQETQYF. The CDR3 DNA sequence: TGTGCCAGCAGTGGGACATGGCAAGAGACCCAGTACTTC. This rearrangement joins TRBV6-1 to TRBJ2-5, with D possibly matching TRBD1 (5 bases). The CDR3 has 13 amino acids. V lost 4 bases to trimming and J lost 2 bases, with 8 bases between them. CDR1 is MNHNS and CDR2 is SASEGT in the germline V gene.

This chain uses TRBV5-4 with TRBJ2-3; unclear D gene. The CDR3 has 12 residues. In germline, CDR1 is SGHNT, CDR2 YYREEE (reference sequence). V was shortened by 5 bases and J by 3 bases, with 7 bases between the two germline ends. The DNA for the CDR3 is TGTGCCAGCAGTTCGCGGACAGATACGCAGTATTTT. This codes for CASSSRTDTQYF.

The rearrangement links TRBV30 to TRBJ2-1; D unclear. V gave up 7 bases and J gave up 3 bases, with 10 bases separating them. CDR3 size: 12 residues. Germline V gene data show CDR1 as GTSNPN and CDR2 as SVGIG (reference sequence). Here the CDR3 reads CAFWRDYNEQFF. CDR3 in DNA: TGTGCCTTTTGGAGAGACTACAATGAGCAGTTCTTC.

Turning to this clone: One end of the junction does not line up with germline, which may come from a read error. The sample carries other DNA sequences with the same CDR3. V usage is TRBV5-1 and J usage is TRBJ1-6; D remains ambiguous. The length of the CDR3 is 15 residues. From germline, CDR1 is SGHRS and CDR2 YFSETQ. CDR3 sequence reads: CASSLEAGYNSPLHF. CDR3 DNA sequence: TGCGCCAGCAGCTTGGAGGCCGGGTATAATTCCCCCCTCCACTTT.

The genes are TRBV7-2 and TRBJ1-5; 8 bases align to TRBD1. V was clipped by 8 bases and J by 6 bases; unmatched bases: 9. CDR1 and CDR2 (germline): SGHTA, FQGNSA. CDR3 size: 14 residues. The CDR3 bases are TGTGCCAGCGCTGTTCAGGGGGCAGGTCAGCCCCAGCATTTT. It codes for CASAVQGAGQPQHF.

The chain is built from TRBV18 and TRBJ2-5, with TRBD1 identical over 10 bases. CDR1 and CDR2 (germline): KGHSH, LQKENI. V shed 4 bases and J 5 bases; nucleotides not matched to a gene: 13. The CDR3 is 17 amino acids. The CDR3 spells CASSRRDRGFIGETQYF. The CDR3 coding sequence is TGTGCCAGCTCACGTCGGGACAGGGGCTTTATCGGGGAGACCCAGTACTTC.